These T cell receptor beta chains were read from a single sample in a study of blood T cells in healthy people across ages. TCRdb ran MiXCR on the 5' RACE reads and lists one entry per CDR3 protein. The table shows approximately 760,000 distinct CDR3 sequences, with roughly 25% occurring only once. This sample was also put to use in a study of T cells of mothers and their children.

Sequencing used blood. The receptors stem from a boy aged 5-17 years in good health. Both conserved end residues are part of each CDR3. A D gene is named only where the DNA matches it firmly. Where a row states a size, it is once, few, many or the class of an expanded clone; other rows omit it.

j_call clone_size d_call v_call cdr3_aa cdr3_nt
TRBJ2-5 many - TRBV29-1 CSVVGDTSLLETQYF TGCAGCGTTGTGGGGGACACTTCCCTCTTAGAGACCCAGTACTTC
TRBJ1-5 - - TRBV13 CASSLGLHQPQHF TGTGCCAGCAGCTTAGGGTTGCATCAGCCCCAGCATTTT
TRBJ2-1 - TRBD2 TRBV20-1 CSATLAGGRFYQFF TGCAGTGCAACATTAGCGGGGGGGAGGTTCTACCAGTTCTTC
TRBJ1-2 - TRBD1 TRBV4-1 CASSQRTGSYGYTF TGCGCCAGCAGCCAACGGACAGGGTCGTATGGCTACACCTTC
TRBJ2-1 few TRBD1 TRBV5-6 CASSLGGQGNHEQFF TGTGCCAGCAGCTTGGGGGGACAGGGTAACCATGAGCAGTTCTTC
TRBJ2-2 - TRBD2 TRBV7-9 CASSPSGRWTGELFF TGTGCCAGCAGTCCTAGCGGGAGATGGACCGGGGAGCTGTTTTTT
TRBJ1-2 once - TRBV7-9 CASSSTRGKDYGYTF TGTGCCAGCAGTTCCACCCGGGGCAAAGACTATGGCTACACCTTC
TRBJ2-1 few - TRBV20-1 CSADGGTDLYNEQFF TGCAGTGCCGACGGGGGGACAGACCTCTACAATGAGCAGTTCTTC
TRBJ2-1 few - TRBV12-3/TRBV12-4 CASSGPNNEGNEQFF TGTGCCAGCAGTGGCCCTAATAACGAGGGCAATGAGCAGTTCTTC
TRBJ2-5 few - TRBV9 CASSVTTGETQYF TGTGCCAGCAGCGTAACCACAGGGGAGACCCAGTACTTC
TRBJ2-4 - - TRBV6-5 CASSLDNIQYF TGTGCCAGCAGTTTGGACAACATTCAGTACTTC
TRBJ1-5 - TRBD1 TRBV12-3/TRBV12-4 CASSPGQGGDNQPQHF TGTGCCAGCAGTCCGGGACAGGGAGGGGACAATCAGCCCCAGCATTTT
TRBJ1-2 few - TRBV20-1 CSARDRAGLNYGYTF TGCAGTGCTAGAGATCGGGCAGGGCTTAACTATGGCTACACCTTC
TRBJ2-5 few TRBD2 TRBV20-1 CSGKGTSGGAYQETQYF TGCAGTGGCAAGGGGACTAGCGGGGGGGCGTACCAAGAGACCCAGTACTTC
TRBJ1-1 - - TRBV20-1 CSATRMNTEAFF TGCAGTGCTACTAGGATGAACACTGAAGCTTTCTTT
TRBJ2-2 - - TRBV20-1 CSMIGGGNTGELFF TGCAGTATGATAGGGGGGGGAAACACCGGGGAGCTGTTTTTT
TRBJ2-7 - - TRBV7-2 CASSKLLEVLDEDEQYF TGTGCCAGCAGCAAATTACTAGAGGTATTGGATGAAGACGAGCAGTACTTC
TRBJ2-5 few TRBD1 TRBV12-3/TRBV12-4 CASSGVDREGEQETQYF TGTGCCAGCTCCGGGGTCGACAGGGAAGGGGAGCAAGAGACCCAGTACTTC